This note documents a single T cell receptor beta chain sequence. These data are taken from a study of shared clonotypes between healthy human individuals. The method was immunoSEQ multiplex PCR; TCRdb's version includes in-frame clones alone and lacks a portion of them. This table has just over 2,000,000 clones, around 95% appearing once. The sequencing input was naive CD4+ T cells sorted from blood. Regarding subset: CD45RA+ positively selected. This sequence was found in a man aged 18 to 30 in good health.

The CDR3 nucleotides are TGTGCCAGTAGTATGGGGCCAGGACCGGCCTACGAGCAGTACTTC. Protein product: CASSMGPGPAYEQYF. The chain recombines TRBV19 with TRBJ2-7; D possibly corresponds to TRBD1 (5 bases). Germline V gives CDR1 LNHDA, CDR2 SQIVND (reference sequence). V gave up 3 bases and J gave up 2 bases, with 14 bases separating them. This CDR3 has 15 residues. Full variable domain (missing parts from reference TRBV19 and TRBJ2-7): DGGITQSPKYLFRKEGQNVTLSCEQNLNHDAMYWYRQDPGQGLRLIYYSQIVNDFQKGDIAEGYSVSREKKESFPLTVTSAQKNPTAFYLCASSMGPGPAYEQYFGPGTRLTVT.